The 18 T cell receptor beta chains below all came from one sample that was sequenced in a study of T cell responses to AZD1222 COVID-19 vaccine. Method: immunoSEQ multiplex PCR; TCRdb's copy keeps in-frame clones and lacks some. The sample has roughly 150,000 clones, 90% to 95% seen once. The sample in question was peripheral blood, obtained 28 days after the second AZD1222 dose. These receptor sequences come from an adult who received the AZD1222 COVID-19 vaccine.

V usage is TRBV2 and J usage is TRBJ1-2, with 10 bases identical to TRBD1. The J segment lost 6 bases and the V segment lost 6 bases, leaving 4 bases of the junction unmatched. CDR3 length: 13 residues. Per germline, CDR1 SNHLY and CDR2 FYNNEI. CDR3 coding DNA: TGTGCCAGCAGGACAGGGGGCGTGAATGGCTACACCTTC. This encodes CASRTGGVNGYTF. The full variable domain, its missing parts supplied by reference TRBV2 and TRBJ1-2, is EPEVTQTPSHQVTQMGQEVILRCVPISNHLYFYWYRQILGQKVEFLVSFYNNEISEKSEIFDDQFSVERPDGSNFTLKIRSTKLEDSAMYFCASRTGGVNGYTFGSGTRLTVV.

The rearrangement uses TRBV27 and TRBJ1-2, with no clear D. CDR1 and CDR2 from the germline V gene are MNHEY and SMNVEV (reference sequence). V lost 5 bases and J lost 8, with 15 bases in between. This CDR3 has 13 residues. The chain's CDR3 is CASSPWIGKGYTF. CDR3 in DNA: TGTGCCAGCAGTCCCTGGATCGGGAAAGGCTACACCTTC.

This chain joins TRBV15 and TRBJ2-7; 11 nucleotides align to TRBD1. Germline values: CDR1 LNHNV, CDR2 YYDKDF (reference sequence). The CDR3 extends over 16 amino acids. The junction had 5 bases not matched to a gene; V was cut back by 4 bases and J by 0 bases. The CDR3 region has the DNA TGTGCCACCAGCACCGGAGGGACAGGGGGCTCCTACGAGCAGTACTTC. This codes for CATSTGGTGGSYEQYF.

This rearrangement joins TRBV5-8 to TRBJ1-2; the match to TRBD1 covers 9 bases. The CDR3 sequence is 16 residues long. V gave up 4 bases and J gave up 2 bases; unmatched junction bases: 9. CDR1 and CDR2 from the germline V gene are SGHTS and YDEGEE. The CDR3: CASSDGTGKRNYGYTF. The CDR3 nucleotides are TGTGCCAGCAGCGACGGGACAGGGAAAAGGAACTATGGCTACACCTTC.

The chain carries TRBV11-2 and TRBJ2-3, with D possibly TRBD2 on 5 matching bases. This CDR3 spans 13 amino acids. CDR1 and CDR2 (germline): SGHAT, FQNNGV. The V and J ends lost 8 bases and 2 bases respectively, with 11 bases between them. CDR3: CASLLENTDTQYF. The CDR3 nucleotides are TGTGCCAGCTTACTAGAAAACACAGATACGCAGTATTTT.

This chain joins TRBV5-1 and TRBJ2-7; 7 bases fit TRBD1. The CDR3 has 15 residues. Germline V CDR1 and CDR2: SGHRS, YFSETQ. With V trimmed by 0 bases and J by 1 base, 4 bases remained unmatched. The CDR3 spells CASSLAGRGSYEQYF. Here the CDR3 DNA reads TGCGCCAGCAGCTTGGCCGGCAGGGGGTCCTACGAGCAGTACTTC. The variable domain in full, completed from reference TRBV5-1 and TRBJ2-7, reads KAGVTQTPRYLIKTRGQQVTLSCSPISGHRSVSWYQQTPGQGLQFLFEYFSETQRNKGNFPGRFSGRQFSNSRSEMNVSTLELGDSALYLCASSLAGRGSYEQYFGPGTRLTVT.

CDR3 residues: CASSQDSRDTGRDTQYF. The CDR3 DNA is TGTGCCAGCAGCCAAGACTCGCGGGACACCGGCCGAGATACGCAGTATTTT. V is TRBV4-2 and J is TRBJ2-3; D is possibly TRBD1 or TRBD2 (6 bases each). The CDR3 runs 17 residues. Per germline, CDR1 LGHNA and CDR2 YNFKEQ. Trimming removed 0 bases from V and 5 bases from J, with 18 bases in between.

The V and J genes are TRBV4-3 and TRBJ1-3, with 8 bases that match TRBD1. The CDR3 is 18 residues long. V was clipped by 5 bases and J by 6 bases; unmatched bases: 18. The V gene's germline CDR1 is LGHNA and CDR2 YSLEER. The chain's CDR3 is CASSESGTGNLLENTIYF. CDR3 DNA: TGCGCCAGCAGCGAGTCCGGGACAGGAAATCTCCTGGAAAACACCATATATTTT.

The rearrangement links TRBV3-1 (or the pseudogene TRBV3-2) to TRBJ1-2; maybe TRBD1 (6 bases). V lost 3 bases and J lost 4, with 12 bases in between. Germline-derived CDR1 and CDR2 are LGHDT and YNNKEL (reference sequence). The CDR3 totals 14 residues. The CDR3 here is CASSQVQGVYGYTF. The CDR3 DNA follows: TGTGCCAGCAGCCAGGTACAGGGAGTCTATGGCTACACCTTC.

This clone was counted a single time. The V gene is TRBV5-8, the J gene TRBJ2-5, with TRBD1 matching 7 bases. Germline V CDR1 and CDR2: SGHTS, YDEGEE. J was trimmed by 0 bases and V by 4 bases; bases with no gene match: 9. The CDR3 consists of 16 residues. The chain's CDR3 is CASSQTGEAYQETQYF. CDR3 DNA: TGTGCCAGCAGCCAAACAGGGGAAGCGTACCAAGAGACCCAGTACTTC.

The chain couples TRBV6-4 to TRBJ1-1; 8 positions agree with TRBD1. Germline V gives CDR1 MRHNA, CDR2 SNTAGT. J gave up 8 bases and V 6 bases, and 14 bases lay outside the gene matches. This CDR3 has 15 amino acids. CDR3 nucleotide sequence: TGTGCCAGCAGGCGATCCGCGACAGGGGCCTCCGAAGCTTTCTTT. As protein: CASRRSATGASEAFF.

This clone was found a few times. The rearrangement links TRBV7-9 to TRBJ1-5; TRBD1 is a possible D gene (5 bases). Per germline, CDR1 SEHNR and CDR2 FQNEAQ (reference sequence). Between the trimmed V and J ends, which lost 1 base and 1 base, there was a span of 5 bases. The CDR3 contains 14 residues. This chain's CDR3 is CASSLGQSNQPQHF. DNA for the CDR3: TGTGCCAGCAGCTTAGGACAGAGCAATCAGCCCCAGCATTTT.

As DNA, the CDR3 is TGTGCCAGCAGTGAACCAGGGCGTCCGACTGCGCCCCAGCATTTT. Its protein product is CASSEPGRPTAPQHF. The genes are TRBV25-1 and TRBJ1-5; maybe TRBD1 (5 bases). V was cut by 2 bases and J by 9 bases, with 17 bases left in between. Germline V gene sequence: CDR1 MGHDK, CDR2 SYGVNS. The CDR3 contains 15 residues.

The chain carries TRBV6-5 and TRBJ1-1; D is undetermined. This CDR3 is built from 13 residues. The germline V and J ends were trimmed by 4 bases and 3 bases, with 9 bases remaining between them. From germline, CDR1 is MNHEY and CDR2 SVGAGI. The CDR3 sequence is CASSSPGDTEAFF. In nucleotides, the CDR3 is TGTGCCAGCAGTTCGCCCGGGGACACTGAAGCTTTCTTT.

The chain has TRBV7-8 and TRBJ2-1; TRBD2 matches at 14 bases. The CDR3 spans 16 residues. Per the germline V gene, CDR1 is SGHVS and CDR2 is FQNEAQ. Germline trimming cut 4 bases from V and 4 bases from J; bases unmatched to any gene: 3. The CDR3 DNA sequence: TGTGCCAGCAGCTCGAGACTAGCGGGGGGGTACAATGAGCAGTTCTTC. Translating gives CASSSRLAGGYNEQFF.

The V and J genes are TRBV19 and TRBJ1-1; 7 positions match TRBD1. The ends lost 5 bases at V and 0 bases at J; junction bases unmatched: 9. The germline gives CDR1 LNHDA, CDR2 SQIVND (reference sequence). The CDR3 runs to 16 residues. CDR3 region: CASSGWDRLMNTEAFF. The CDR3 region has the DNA TGTGCCAGTAGTGGATGGGACAGACTCATGAACACTGAAGCTTTCTTT.

The CDR3 sequence is CSVAETTYNEQFF. Written as DNA, the CDR3 is TGCAGCGTTGCTGAGACTACCTACAATGAGCAGTTCTTC. This sequence joins TRBV29-1 and TRBJ2-1; weak D call: TRBD2 (5 bases). V dropped 4 bases and J dropped 2 bases, with 9 bases sitting between them. This CDR3 region has 13 residues. In germline, CDR1 is SQVTM, CDR2 ANQGSEA.

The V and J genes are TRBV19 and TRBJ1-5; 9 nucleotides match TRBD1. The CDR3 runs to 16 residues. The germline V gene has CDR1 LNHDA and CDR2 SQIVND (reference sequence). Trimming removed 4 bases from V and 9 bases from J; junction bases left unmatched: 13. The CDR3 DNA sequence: TGTGCCAGTAGTAGGGACAGGGAAGGTTTGAAGGGGCCCCAGCATTTT. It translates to CASSRDREGLKGPQHF.